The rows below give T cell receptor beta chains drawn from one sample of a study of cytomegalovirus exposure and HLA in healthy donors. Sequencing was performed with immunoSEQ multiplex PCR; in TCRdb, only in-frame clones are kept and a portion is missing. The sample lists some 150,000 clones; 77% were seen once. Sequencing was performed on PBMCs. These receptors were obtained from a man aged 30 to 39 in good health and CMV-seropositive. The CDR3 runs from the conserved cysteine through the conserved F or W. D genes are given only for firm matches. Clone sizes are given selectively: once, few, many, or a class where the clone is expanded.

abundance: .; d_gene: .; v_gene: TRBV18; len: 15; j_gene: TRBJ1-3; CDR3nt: TGTGCCAGCTCACCCTACGTCGGAGATGGAAACACCATATATTTT; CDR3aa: CASSPYVGDGNTIYF
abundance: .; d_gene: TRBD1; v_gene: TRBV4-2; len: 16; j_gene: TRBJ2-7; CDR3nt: TGTGCCAGCAGCCAAGCCGGGACAGGGGGCGGTTACGAGCAGTACTTC; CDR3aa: CASSQAGTGGGYEQYF
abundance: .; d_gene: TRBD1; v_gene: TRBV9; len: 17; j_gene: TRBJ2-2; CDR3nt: TGTGCCAGCAGCGCAAGACGGGACAGGCTCGGCACCGGGGAGCTGTTTTTT; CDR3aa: CASSARRDRLGTGELFF
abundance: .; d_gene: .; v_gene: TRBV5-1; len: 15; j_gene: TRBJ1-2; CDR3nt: TGCGCCAGCAGCGAATCGACAGGAACTAACTATGGCTACACCTTC; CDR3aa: CASSESTGTNYGYTF
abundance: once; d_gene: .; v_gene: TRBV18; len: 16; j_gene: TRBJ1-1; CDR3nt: TGTGCCAGCTCACCAGCCAATTCTGTATTCGGGGCTGAAGCTTTCTTT; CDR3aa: CASSPANSVFGAEAFF
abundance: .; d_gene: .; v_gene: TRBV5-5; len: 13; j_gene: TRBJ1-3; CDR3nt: TGTGCCAGCAGTTGGTCGGCTGGAAACACCATATATTTT; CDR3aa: CASSWSAGNTIYF
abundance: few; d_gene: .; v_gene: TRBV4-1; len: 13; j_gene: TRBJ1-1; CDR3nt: TGCGCCAGCAGCCGGCTTGTTGACACTGAAGCTTTCTTT; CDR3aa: CASSRLVDTEAFF
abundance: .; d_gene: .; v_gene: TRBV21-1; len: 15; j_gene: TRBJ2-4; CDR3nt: TGTGCCAACGTCAGGGACACACTAGCCAAAAACATTCAGTACTTC; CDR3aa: CANVRDTLAKNIQYF
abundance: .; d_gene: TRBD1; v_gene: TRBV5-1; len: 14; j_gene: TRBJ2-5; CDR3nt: TGCGCCAGCAGCGACCAGGGGGCAGGGGAGACCCAGTACTTC; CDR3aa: CASSDQGAGETQYF
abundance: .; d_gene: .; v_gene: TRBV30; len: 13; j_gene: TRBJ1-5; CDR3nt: TGTGCCTGGAGTCTAGGGGACAATCAGCCCCAGCATTTT; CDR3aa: CAWSLGDNQPQHF
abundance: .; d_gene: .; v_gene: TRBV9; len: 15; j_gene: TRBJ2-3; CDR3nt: TGTGCCAGCAGCGCATCCTTCATGACTACTGATACGCAGTATTTT; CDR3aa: CASSASFMTTDTQYF
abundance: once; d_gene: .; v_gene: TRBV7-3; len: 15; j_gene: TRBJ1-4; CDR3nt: TGTGCCCAAGCCTTCCCGGGACAACCGGGCGAAAAACTGTTTTTT; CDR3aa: CAQAFPGQPGEKLFF
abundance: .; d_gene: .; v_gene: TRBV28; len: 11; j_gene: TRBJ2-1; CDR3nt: TGTGCCAGCAGTGTTTGGGCTGAGCAGTTCTTC; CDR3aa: CASSVWAEQFF
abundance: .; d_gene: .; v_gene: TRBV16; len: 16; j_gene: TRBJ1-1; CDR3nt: TGTGCCAGCAGCCAATCGGGGGGGACGGCGAACACTGAAGCTTTCTTT; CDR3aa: CASSQSGGTANTEAFF
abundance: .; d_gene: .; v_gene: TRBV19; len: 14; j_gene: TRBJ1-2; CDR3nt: TGTGCCAGTAGTATACAGGGGATAGGGTATGGCTACACCTTC; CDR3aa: CASSIQGIGYGYTF
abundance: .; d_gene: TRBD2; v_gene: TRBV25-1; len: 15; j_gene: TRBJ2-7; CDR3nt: TGTGCCAGCAGTGATTCTAGCGGAGACCACTACGAGCAGTACTTC; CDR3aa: CASSDSSGDHYEQYF
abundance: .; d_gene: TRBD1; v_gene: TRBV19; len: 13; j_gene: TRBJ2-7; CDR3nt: TGTGCCAGTAGTATGGGACAGTCTTTCGAGCAGTACTTC; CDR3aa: CASSMGQSFEQYF
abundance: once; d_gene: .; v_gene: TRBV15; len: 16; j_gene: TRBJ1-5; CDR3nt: TGTGCCACCAGCAGACCCGGGGAATCTAGCAATCAGCCCCAGCATTTT; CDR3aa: CATSRPGESSNQPQHF
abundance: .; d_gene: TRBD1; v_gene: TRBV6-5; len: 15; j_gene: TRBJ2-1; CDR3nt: TGTGCCACCGAACCCGGGACAGGGGGCTTGAATGAGCAGTTCTTC; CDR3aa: CATEPGTGGLNEQFF
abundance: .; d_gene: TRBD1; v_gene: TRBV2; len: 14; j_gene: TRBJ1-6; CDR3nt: TGTGCCAGCAGTGTTTCGGACAGGGGTTCACCCCTCCACTTT; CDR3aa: CASSVSDRGSPLHF
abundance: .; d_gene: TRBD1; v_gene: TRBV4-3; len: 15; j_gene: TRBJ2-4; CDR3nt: TGCGCCAGCAGCCACAGGACAGGGGAGAACAACATTCAGTACTTC; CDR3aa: CASSHRTGENNIQYF
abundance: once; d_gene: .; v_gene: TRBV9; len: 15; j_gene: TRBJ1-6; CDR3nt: TGTGCCAGCAGCGTAGAATCCGGGTATAATTCACCCCTCCACTTT; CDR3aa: CASSVESGYNSPLHF
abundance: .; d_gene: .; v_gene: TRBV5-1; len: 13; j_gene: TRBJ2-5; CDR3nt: TGCGCCAGCAGCTTGACTGCTAAAGAGACCCAGTACTTC; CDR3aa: CASSLTAKETQYF
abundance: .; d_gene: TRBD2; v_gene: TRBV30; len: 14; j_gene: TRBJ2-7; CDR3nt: TGTGCCTGGAGCGGGGGGGGGAGCTCCTACGAGCAGTACTTC; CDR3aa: CAWSGGGSSYEQYF
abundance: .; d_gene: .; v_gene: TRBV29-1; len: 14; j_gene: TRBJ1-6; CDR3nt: TGCAGCGTTGCGAGGAGCTCCTATAATTCACCCCTCCACTTT; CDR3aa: CSVARSSYNSPLHF
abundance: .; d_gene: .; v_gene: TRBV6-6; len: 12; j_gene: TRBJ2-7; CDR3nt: TGTGCCAGCAGTCCGGGGTCACGCGAGCAGTACTTC; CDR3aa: CASSPGSREQYF
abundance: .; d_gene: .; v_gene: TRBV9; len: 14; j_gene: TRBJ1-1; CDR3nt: TGTGCCAGCAGCGAGGGCCAGGGGAACACTGAAGCTTTCTTT; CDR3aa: CASSEGQGNTEAFF
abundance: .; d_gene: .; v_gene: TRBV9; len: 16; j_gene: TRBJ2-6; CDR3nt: TGTGCCAGCAGCGCCGACAGCTCCTCTGGGGCCAACGTCCTGACTTTC; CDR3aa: CASSADSSSGANVLTF
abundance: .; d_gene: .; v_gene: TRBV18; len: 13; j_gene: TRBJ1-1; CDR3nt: TGTGCCAGCTCCCAGGACAGGAACACTGAAGCTTTCTTT; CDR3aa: CASSQDRNTEAFF
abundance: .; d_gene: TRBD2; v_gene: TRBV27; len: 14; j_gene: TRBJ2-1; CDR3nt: TGTGCCAGCAGTGCCTCTAGCGGGGGGACACAGCAGTTCTTC; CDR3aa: CASSASSGGTQQFF
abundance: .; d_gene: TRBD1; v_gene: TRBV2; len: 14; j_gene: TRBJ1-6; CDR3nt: TGTGCCAGCAGCCGGGACAGGTATAATTCACCCCTCCACTTT; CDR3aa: CASSRDRYNSPLHF
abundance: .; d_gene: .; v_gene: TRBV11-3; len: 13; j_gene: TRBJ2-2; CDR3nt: TGTGCCAGCAGCCCCCCGTTAACCGGGGAGCTGTTTTTT; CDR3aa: CASSPPLTGELFF
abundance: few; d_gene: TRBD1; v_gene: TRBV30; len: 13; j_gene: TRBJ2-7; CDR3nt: TGTGCCTGGGGACAGGGAGACACCTACGAGCAGTACTTC; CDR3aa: CAWGQGDTYEQYF
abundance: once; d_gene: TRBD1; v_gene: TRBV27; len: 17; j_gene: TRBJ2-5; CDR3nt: TGTGCCAGCAGTTTCTCGAGGCAGGGGGCTCCCCAAGAGACCCAGTACTTC; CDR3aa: CASSFSRQGAPQETQYF
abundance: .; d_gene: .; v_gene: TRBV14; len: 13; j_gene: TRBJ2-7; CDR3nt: TGTGCCAGCAGCCAAGCGGGACACTACGAGCAGTACTTC; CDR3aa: CASSQAGHYEQYF
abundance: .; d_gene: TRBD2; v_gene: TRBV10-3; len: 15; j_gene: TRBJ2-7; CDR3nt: TGTGCCATCAGTGAGGAAGCGGGGGGACTCTACGAGCAGTACTTC; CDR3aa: CAISEEAGGLYEQYF
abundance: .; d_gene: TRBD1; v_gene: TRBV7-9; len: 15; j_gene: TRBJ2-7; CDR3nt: TGTGCCAGCAGCTCCCCTGGACAGGGGGCGAGGGAGCAGTACTTC; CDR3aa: CASSSPGQGAREQYF
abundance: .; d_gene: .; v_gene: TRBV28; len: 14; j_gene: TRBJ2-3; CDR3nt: TGTGCCAGCAGTTTGCGGCTACAGGCAGATACGCAGTATTTT; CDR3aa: CASSLRLQADTQYF
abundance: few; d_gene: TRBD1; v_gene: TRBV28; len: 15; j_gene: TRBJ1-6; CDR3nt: TGTGCCAGCAGTATATCCGGGACAGGGCGTTCACCCCTCCACTTT; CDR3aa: CASSISGTGRSPLHF
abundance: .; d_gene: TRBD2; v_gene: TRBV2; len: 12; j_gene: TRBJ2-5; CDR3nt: TGTGCCAGCCGGGCGGGGGAGGAGACCCAGTACTTC; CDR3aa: CASRAGEETQYF